The present T cell receptor beta chain was sequenced within a study of T-cell memory formation after mild COVID-19. TCRdb reprocessed the 5' RACE reads via MiXCR and lists one record per CDR3 protein. The sample yields 150,000 to 200,000 distinct CDR3 sequences, around 30% seen once. The sequence was obtained from an adult woman who had mild COVID-19 (a few samples of this study predate the infection). Cell type and time point are not known. The sequenced material came from PBMCs or a T cell subset sorted from them (not recorded which).

In DNA form, the CDR3 reads TGTGCCAGCTCACCACCCGGGACGAGTGGAGGCTACACCTTC. This gives the protein CASSPPGTSGGYTF. The chain links TRBV18 to TRBJ1-2, with D possibly matching TRBD1 (5 bases). This CDR3 is 14 amino acids long. The V end lost 0 bases, the J end lost 8 bases, and 13 bases lay between the germline ends. Germline V gives CDR1 KGHSH, CDR2 LQKENI. Filled out from reference TRBV18 and TRBJ1-2, the complete variable domain reads NAGVMQNPRHLVRRRGQEARLRCSPMKGHSHVYWYRQLPEEGLKFMVYLQKENIIDESGMPKERFSAEFPKEGPSILRIQQVVRGDSAAYFCASSPPGTSGGYTFGSGTRLTVV.